This note documents a single T cell receptor beta chain sequence. The sample originates from a study of regulatory T cells in long-lasting Graves disease. Deletions cut 6 bases from V and 4 bases from J, with 13 bases between. Germline lookup yields CDR1 DFQATT and CDR2 SNEGSKA (reference sequence). The CDR3 has 14 amino acids. This sample's time point: newly diagnosed GD, antithyroid drugs for less than 3 months. The TCR library used RNA extracted from PBMCs. Construction of TCR beta libraries relied on iRepertoire HTBI primers and on Arm-PCR targeting CDR3 regions. MiXCR was run by TCRdb on the multiplex PCR reads, yielding one entry per CDR3 protein. This sample has over 500,000 distinct CDR3 sequences, with about 15% found just once. This sample also belongs to another study, concerning T cells in Graves' hyperthyroidism and ophthalmopathy.

Sample: peripheral blood mononuclear cells (PBMCs), taken at new diagnosis, from a patient treated with antithyroid drugs. The source is a woman in her twenties or thirties with Graves disease. V and J are TRBV20-1 and TRBJ1-6, with a possible D match to TRBD1 (6 bases). The CDR3 DNA reads TGCAGTGCCAAGGGGGGACATTATAATTCACCCCTCCACTTT. It translates to CSAKGGHYNSPLHF.